This T cell receptor beta chain was captured in a study of PD-L1 blockade in urothelial cancer. Trimming left V 8 bases short and J 1 base short, with 9 bases between. This CDR3 has 11 amino acids. The V gene's germline CDR1 is SQVTM and CDR2 ANQGSEA. Data came from immunoSEQ multiplex PCR; TCRdb stores just in-frame clones and leaves some out. Among about 52,000 clones listed, over 75% were seen once. This clone was seen a few times. This material consisted of PBMCs, taken around atezolizumab (anti-PD-L1) treatment. The receptor comes from a man aged 35-49 years with urothelial cancer. The gene calls are TRBV29-1 and TRBJ2-7; weak D call: TRBD2 (6 bases). The CDR3 protein is CSIRGSYEQYF. The CDR3 bases are TGCAGCATCCGGGGGTCCTACGAGCAGTACTTC.